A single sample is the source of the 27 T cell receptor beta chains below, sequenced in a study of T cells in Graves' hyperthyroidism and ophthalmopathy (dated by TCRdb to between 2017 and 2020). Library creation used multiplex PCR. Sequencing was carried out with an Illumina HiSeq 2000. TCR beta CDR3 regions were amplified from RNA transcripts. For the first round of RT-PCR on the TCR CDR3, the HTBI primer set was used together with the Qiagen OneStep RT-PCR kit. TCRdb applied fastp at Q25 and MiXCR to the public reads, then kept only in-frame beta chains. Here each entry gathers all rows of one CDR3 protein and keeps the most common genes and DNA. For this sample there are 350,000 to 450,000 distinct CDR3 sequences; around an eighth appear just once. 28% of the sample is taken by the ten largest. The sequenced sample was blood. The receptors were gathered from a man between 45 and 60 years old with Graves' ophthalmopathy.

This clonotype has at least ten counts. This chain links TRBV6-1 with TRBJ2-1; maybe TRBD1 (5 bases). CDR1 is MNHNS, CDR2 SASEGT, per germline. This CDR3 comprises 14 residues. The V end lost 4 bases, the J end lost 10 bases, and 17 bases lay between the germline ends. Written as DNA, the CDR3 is TGTGCCAGCAGTGCCGATACTTGGGGCCGCGAGCAGTTCTTC. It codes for CASSADTWGREQFF.

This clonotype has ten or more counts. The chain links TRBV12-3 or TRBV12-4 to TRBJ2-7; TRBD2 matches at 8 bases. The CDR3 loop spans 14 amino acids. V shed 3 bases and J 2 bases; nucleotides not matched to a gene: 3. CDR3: CASSFLAGTYEQYF. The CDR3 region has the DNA TGTGCCAGCAGTTTCCTAGCGGGTACCTACGAGCAGTACTTC.

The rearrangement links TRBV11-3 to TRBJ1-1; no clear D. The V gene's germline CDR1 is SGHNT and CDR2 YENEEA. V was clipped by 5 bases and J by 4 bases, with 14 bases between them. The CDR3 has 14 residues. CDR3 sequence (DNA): TGTGCCAGCAGCCTGGGCCACGGGAGCACTGAAGCTTTCTTT. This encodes CASSLGHGSTEAFF.

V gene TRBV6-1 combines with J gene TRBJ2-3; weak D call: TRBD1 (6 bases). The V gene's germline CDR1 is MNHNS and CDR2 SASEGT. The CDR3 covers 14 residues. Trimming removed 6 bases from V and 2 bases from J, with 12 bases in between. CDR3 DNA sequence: TGTGCCAGCAGCTACGGACAGAACACAGATACGCAGTATTTT. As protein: CASSYGQNTDTQYF.

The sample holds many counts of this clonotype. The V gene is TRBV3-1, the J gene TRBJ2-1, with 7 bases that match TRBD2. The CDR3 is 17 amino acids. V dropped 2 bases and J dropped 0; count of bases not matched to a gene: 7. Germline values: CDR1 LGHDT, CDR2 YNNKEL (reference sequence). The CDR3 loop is CASSQRAGASSYNEQFF. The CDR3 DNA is TGTGCCAGCAGCCAAAGGGCGGGAGCAAGCTCCTACAATGAGCAGTTCTTC.

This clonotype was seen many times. CDR3: CASSRTGAIQETQYF. The CDR3 nucleotides read TGTGCCAGCAGCCGGACAGGGGCGATCCAAGAGACCCAGTACTTC. J is TRBJ2-5 and V is TRBV6-2 or TRBV6-3; the match to TRBD1 covers 9 bases. There are 15 residues in the CDR3. From germline, CDR1 is MNHEY and CDR2 SVGEGT. Trimming at V came to 6 bases and at J to 1 base, leaving 6 bases not matched to a gene.

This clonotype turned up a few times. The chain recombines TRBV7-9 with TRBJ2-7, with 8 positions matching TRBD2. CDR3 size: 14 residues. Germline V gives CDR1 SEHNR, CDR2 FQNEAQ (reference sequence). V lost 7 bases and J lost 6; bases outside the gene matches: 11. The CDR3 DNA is TGTGCCAGCACCCAGACTAGCGAGACTTCCGAGCAGTACTTC. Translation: CASTQTSETSEQYF.

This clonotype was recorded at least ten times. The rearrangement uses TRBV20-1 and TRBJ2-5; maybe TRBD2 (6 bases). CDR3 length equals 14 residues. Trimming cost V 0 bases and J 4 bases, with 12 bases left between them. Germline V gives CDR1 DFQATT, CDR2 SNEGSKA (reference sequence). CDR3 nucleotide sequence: TGCAGTGCTAGAGATGGGACTGGCCGAGAGACCCAGTACTTC. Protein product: CSARDGTGRETQYF.

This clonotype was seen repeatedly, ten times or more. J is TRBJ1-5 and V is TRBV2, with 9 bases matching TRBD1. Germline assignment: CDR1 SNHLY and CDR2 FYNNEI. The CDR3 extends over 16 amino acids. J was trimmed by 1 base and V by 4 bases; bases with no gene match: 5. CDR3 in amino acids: CASSATGGLSNQPQHF. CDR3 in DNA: TGTGCCAGCAGTGCCACAGGGGGCCTAAGCAATCAGCCCCAGCATTTT.

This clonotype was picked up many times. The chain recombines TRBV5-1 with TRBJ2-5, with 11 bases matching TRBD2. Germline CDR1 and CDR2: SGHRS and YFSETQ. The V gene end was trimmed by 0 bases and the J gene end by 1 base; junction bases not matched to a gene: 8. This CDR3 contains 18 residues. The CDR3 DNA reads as TGCGCCAGCAGCTTGGTGGTCTTAGCGGGAGGGTCCCAAGAGACCCAGTACTTC. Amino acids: CASSLVVLAGGSQETQYF. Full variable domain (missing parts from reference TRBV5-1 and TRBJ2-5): KAGVTQTPRYLIKTRGQQVTLSCSPISGHRSVSWYQQTPGQGLQFLFEYFSETQRNKGNFPGRFSGRQFSNSRSEMNVSTLELGDSALYLCASSLVVLAGGSQETQYFGPGTRLLVL.

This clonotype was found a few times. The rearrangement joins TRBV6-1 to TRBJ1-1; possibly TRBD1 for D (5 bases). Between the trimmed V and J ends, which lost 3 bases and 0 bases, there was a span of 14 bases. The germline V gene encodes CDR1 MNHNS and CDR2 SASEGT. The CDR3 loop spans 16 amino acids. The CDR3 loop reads CASSDPTGTVNTEAFF. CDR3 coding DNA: TGTGCCAGCAGTGACCCAACCGGGACTGTGAACACTGAAGCTTTCTTT.

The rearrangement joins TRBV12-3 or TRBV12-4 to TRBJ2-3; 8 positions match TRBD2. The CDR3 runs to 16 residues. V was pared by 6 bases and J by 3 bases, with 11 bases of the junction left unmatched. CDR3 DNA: TGTGCCAGCAGAACACGGCGGGGGGCAGGGACAGATACGCAGTATTTT. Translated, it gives CASRTRRGAGTDTQYF.

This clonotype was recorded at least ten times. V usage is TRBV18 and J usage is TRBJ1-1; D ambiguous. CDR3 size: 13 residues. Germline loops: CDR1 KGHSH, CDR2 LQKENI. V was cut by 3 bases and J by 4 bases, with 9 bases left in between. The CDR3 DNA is TGTGCCAGCTCACCTAGTGGAGGCACTGAAGCTTTCTTT. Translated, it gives CASSPSGGTEAFF. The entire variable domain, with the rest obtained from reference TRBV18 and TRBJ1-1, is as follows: NAGVMQNPRHLVRRRGQEARLRCSPMKGHSHVYWYRQLPEEGLKFMVYLQKENIIDESGMPKERFSAEFPKEGPSILRIQQVVRGDSAAYFCASSPSGGTEAFFGQGTRLTVV.

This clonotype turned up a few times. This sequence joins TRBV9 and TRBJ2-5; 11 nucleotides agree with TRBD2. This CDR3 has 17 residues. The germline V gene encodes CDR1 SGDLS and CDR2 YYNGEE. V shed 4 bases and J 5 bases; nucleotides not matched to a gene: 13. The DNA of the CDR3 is TGTGCCAGCAGCATGGAACTAGCGGGAGCTCTACGGGAGACCCAGTACTTC. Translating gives CASSMELAGALRETQYF.

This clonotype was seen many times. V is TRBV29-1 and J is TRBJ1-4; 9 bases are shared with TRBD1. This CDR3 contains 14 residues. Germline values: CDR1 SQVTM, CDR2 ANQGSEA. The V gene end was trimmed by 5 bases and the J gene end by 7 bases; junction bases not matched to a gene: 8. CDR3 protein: CSVPLVGQGEKLFF. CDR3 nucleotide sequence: TGCAGCGTTCCCCTAGTGGGACAGGGTGAAAAACTGTTTTTT. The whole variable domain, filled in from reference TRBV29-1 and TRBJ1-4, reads SAVISQKPSRDICQRGTSLTIQCQVDSQVTMMFWYRQQPGQSLTLIATANQGSEATYESGFVIDKFPISRPNLTFSTLTVSNMSPEDSSIYLCSVPLVGQGEKLFFGSGTQLSVL.

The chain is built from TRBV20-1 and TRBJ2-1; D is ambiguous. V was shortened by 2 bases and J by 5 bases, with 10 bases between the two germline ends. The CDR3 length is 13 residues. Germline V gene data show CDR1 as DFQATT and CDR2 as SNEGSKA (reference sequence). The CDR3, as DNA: TGCAGTGCTAGATTGGGCAGTCACAATGAGCAGTTCTTC. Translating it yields CSARLGSHNEQFF.

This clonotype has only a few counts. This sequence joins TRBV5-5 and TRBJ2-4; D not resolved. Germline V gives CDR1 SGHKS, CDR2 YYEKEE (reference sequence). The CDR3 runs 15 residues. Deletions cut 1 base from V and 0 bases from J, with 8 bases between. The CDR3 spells CASSLTVTAKNIQYF. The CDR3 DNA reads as TGTGCCAGCAGCTTGACAGTTACAGCCAAAAACATTCAGTACTTC.

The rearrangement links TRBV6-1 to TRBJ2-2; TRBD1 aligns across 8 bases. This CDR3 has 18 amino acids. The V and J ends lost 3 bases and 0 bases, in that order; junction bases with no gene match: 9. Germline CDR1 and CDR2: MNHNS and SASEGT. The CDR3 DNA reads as TGTGCCAGCAGTGACCGGGACAGGAGAGAAGCGAACACCGGGGAGCTGTTTTTT. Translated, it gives CASSDRDRREANTGELFF.

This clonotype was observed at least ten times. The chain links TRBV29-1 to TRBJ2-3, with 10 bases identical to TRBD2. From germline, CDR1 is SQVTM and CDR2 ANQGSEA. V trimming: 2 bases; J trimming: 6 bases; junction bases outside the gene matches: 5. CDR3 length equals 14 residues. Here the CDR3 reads CSVEPLAGVDTQYF. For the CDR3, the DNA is TGCAGCGTTGAACCCCTAGCGGGAGTTGATACGCAGTATTTT.

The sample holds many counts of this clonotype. The CDR3, as DNA: TGTGCCAGCAGTACCCGGAGTTATGGCTACACCTTC. Translation: CASSTRSYGYTF. V gene TRBV28 combines with J gene TRBJ1-2; D call uncertain. Deletions cut 5 bases from V and 5 bases from J, with 9 bases between. The CDR3 length is 12 residues. Germline lookup yields CDR1 MDHEN and CDR2 SYDVKM.

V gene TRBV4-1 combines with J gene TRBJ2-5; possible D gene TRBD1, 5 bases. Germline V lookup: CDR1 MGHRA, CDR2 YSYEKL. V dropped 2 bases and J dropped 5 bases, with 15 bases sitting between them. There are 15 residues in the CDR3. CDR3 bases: TGCGCCAGCAGCCAAAGGCCAGGGATGGGCGAGACCCAGTACTTC. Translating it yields CASSQRPGMGETQYF.

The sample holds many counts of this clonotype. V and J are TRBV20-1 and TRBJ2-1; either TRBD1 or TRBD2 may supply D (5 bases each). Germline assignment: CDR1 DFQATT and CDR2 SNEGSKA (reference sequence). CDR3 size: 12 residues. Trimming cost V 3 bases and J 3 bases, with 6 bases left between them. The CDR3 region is CSASGGYNEQFF. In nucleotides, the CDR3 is TGCAGTGCTAGTGGGGGCTACAATGAGCAGTTCTTC.

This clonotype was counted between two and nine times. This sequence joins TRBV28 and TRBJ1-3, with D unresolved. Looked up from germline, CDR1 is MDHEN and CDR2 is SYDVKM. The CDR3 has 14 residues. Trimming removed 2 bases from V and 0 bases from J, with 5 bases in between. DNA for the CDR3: TGTGCCAGCAGTTTAACGGACTCTGGAAACACCATATATTTT. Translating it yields CASSLTDSGNTIYF.

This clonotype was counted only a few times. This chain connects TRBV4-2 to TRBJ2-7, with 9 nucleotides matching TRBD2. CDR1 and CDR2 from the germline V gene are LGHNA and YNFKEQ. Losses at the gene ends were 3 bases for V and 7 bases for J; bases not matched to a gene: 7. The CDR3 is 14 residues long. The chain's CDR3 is CASSHSGRKLEQYF. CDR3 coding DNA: TGTGCCAGCAGCCACAGCGGGAGGAAATTAGAGCAGTACTTC.

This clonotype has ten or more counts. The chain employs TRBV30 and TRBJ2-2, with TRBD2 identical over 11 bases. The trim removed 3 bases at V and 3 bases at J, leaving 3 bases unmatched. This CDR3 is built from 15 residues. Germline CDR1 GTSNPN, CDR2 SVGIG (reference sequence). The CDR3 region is CAWRKGLADTGELFF. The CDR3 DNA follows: TGTGCCTGGAGGAAGGGACTAGCGGACACCGGGGAGCTGTTTTTT.

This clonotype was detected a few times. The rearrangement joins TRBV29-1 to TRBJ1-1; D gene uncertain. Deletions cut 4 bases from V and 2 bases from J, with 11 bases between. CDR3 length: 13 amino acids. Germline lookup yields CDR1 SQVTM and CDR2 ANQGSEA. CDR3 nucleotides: TGCAGCGTTGCACAAACGATCAACACTGAAGCTTTCTTT. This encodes CSVAQTINTEAFF.

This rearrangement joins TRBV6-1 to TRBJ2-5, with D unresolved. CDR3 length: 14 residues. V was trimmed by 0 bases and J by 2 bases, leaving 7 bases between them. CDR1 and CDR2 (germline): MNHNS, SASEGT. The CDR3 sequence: CASSEAGFQETQYF. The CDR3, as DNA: TGTGCCAGCAGTGAAGCGGGGTTTCAAGAGACCCAGTACTTC.